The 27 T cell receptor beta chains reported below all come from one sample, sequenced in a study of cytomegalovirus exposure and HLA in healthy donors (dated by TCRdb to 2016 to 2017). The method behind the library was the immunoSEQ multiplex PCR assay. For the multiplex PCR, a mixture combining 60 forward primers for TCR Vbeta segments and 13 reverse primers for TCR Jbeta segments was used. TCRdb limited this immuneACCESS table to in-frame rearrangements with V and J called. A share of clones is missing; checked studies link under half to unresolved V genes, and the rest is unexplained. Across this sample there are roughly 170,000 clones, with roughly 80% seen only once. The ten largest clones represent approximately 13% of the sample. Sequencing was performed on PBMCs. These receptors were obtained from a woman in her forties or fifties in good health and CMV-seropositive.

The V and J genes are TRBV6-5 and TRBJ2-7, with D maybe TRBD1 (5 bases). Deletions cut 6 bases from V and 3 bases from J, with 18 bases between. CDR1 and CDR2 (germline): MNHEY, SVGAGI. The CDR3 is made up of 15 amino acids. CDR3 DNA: TGTGCCAGCAGAACTCCCCTAGACAGAGACTACGAGCAGTACTTC. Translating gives CASRTPLDRDYEQYF.

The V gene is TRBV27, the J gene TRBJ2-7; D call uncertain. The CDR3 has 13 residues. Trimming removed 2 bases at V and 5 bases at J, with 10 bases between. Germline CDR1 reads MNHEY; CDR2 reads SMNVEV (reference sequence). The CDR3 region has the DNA TGTGCCAGCAGTTTAACGACTTTGAACGAGCAGTACTTC. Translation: CASSLTTLNEQYF.

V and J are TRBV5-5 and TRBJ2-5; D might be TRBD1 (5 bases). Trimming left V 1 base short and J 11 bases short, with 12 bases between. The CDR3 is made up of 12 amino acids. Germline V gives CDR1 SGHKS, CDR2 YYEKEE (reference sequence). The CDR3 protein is CASSLRGPQQYF. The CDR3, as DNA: TGTGCCAGCAGCTTGAGGGGCCCCCAGCAGTACTTC.

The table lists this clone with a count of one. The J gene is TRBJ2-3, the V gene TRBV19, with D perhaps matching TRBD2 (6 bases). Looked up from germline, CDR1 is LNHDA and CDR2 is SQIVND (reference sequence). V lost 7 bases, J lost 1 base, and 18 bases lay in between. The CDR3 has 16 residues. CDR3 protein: CASTPHAGTRTDTQYF. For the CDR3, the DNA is TGTGCCAGTACCCCCCACGCGGGGACCCGCACAGATACGCAGTATTTT.

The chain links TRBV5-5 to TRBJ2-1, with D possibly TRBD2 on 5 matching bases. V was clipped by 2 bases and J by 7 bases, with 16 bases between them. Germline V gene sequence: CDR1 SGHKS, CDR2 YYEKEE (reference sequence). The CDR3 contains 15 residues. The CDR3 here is CASSFRGSMVNEQFF. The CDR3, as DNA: TGTGCCAGCAGCTTCCGGGGTTCCATGGTAAATGAGCAGTTCTTC.

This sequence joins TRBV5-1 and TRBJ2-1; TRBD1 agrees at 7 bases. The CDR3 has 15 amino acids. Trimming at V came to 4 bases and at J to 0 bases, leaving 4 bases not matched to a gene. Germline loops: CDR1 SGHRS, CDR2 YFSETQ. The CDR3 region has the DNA TGCGCCAGCAGCCCAGACAGGGCCTCCTACAATGAGCAGTTCTTC. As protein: CASSPDRASYNEQFF.

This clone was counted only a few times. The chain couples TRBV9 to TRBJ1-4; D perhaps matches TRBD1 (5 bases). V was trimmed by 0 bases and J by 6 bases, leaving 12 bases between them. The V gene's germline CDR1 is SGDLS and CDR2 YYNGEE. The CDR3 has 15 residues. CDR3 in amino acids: CASSVAGVGDEKLFF. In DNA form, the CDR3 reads TGTGCCAGCAGCGTAGCTGGAGTAGGGGATGAAAAACTGTTTTTT.

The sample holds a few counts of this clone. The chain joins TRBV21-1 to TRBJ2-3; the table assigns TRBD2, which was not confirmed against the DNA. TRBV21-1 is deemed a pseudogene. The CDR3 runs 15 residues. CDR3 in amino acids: CASSKEKERTDTQYF. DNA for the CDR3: TGTGCCAGCAGCAAAGAGAAGGAGCGCACAGATACGCAGTATTTT.

CDR3 residues: CASSYIPSTRRYNSPLHF. The CDR3 DNA reads TGTGCCAGCAGTTATATCCCCAGTACAAGAAGATATAATTCACCCCTCCACTTT. This chain uses TRBV6-9 with TRBJ1-6; D is uncertain. Germline CDR1 reads MNHGY; CDR2 reads SVAAGI. The CDR3 covers 18 residues. V lost 2 bases to trimming and J lost 4 bases, with 18 bases between them.

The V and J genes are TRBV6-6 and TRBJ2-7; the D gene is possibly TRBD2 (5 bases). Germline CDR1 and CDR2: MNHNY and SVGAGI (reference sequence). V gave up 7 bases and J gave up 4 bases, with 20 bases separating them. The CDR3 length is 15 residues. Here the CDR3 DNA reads TGTGCCAGCACCTCACCGGCTCATGGGAGATACGAGCAGTACTTC. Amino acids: CASTSPAHGRYEQYF.

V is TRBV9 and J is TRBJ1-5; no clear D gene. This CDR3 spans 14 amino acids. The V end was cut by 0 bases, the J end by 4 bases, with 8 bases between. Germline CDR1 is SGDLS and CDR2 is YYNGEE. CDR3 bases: TGTGCCAGCAGCGTAGACCCCCTAAATCAGCCCCAGCATTTT. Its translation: CASSVDPLNQPQHF.

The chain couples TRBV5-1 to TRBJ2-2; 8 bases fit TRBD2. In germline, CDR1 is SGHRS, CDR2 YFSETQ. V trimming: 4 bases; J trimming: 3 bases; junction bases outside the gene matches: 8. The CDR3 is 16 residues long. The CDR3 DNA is TGCGCCAGCAGCCGGGGGGGACTAGAGGACACCGGGGAGCTGTTTTTT. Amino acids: CASSRGGLEDTGELFF. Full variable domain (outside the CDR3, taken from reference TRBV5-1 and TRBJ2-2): KAGVTQTPRYLIKTRGQQVTLSCSPISGHRSVSWYQQTPGQGLQFLFEYFSETQRNKGNFPGRFSGRQFSNSRSEMNVSTLELGDSALYLCASSRGGLEDTGELFFGEGSRLTVL.

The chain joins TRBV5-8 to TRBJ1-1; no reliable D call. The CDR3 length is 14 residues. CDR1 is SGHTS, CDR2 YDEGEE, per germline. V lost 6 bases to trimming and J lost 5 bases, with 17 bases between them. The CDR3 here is CASTEMRWVTEAFF. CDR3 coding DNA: TGTGCCAGCACCGAGATGAGGTGGGTGACTGAAGCTTTCTTT.

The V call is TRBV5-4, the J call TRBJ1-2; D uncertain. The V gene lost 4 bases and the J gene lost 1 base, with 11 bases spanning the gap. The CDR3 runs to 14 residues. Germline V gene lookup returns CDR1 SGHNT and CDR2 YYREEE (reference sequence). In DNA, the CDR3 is TGTGCCAGCAGCCCTTTAGAGGGTAACTATGGCTACACCTTC. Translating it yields CASSPLEGNYGYTF.

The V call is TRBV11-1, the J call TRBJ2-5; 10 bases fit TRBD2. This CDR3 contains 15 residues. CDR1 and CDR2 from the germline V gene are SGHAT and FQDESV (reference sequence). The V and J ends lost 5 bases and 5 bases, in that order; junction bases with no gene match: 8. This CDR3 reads CASSRSGGARETQYF. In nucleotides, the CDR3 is TGTGCCAGCAGCCGCAGCGGGGGGGCCAGGGAGACCCAGTACTTC. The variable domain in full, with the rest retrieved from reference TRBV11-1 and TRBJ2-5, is EAEVAQSPRYKITEKSQAVAFWCDPISGHATLYWYRQILGQGPELLVQFQDESVVDDSQLPKDRFSAERLKGVDSTLKIQPAELGDSAMYLCASSRSGGARETQYFGPGTRLLVL.

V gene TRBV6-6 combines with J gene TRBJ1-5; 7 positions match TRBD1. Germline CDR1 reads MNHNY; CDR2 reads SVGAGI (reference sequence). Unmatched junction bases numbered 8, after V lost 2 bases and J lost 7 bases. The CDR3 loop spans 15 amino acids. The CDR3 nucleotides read TGTGCCAGCAGTTACACACCTCAGGGGGACCAGCCCCAGCATTTT. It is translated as CASSYTPQGDQPQHF.

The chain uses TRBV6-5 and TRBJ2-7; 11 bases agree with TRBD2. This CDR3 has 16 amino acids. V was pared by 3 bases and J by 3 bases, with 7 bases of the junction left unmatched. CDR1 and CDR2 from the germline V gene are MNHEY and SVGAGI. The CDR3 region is CASSYSSGTSGYEQYF. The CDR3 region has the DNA TGTGCCAGCAGTTATAGTTCTGGGACTAGCGGCTACGAGCAGTACTTC.

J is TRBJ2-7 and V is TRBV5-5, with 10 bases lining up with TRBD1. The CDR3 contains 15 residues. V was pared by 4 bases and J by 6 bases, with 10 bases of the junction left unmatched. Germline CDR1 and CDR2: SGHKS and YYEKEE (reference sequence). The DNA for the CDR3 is TGTGCCAGCAGCATTGATCCGGGACAGGGGCGCGAGCAGTACTTC. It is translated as CASSIDPGQGREQYF.

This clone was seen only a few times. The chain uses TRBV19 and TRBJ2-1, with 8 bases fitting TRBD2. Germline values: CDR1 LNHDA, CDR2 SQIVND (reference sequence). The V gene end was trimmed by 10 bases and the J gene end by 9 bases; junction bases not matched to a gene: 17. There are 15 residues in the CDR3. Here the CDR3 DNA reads TGTGCCACCCGAACAAGCGGGGGAGGAAGGGGTGAGCAGTTCTTC. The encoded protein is CATRTSGGGRGEQFF.

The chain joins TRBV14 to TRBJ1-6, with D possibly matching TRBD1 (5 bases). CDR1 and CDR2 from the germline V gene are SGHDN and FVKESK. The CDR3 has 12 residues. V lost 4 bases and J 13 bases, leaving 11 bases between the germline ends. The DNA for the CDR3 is TGTGCCAGCAGCCCCTTGCGGGGGCCCCTCCACTTT. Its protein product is CASSPLRGPLHF.

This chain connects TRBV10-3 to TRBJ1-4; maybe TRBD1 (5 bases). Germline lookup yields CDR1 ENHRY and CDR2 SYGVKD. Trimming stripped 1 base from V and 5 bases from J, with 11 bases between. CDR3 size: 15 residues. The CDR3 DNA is TGTGCCATCAGTGAGTTCGGGGGTTCGAATGAAAAACTGTTTTTT. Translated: CAISEFGGSNEKLFF.

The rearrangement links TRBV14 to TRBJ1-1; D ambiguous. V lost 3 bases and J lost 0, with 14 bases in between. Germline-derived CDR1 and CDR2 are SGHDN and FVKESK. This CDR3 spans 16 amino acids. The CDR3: CASSHIAGILNTEAFF. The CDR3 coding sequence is TGTGCCAGCAGCCACATCGCCGGGATCTTGAACACTGAAGCTTTCTTT.

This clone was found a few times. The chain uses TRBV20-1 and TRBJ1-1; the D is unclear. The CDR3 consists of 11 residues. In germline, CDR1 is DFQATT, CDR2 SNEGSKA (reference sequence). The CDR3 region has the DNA TGCAGCCCAACAGAGAACACTGAAGCTTTCTTT. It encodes CSPTENTEAFF.

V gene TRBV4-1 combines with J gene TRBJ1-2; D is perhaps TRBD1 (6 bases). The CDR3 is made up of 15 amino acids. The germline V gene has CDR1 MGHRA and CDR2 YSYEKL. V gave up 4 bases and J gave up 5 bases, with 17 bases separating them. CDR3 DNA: TGCGCCAGCAGCCTTACCCGGACAGTCGATTATGGCTACACCTTC. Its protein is CASSLTRTVDYGYTF.

CDR3 region: CASSSRGGNTEAFF. The CDR3 DNA follows: TGTGCCAGCAGTAGTAGAGGAGGGAACACTGAAGCTTTCTTT. The chain is built from TRBV25-1 and TRBJ1-1; D is uncertain. The CDR3 is made up of 14 amino acids. Germline V lookup: CDR1 MGHDK, CDR2 SYGVNS. V was cut by 5 bases and J by 1 base, with 11 bases left in between. Full variable domain (outside the CDR3, taken from reference TRBV25-1 and TRBJ1-1): EADIYQTPRYLVIGTGKKITLECSQTMGHDKMYWYQQDPGMELHLIHYSYGVNSTEKGDLSSESTVSRIRTEHFPLTLESARPSHTSQYLCASSSRGGNTEAFFGQGTRLTVV.

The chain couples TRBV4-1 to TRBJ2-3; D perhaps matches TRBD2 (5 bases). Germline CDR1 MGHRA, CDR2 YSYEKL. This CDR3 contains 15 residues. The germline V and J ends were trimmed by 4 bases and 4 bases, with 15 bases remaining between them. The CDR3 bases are TGCGCCAGCAGCCTCCGGGTCGACGGGGCAGATACGCAGTATTTT. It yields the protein CASSLRVDGADTQYF.

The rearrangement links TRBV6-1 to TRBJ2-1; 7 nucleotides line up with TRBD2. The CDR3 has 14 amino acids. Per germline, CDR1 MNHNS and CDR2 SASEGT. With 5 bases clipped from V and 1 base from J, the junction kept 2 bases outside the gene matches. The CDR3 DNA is TGTGCCAGCAGTCCGCGGGGGTCCTACAATGAGCAGTTCTTC. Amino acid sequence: CASSPRGSYNEQFF.